The rows below give T cell receptor beta chains drawn from one sample of a study of T cells in Graves' hyperthyroidism and ophthalmopathy. From the multiplex PCR reads, TCRdb called clonotypes with MiXCR, one entry per CDR3 protein. The sample has around 760,000 distinct CDR3 sequences, roughly 32% seen once. The material sequenced was blood. The source is a middle-aged woman with Graves' hyperthyroidism. The CDR3 runs from the conserved cysteine through the conserved F or W. The D gene is left open where the match is weak. Size is stated for part of the rows, as once, few or many counts, or as a class when the clone is expanded.

clone_size	v_call	d_call	j_call	cdr3_nt	cdr3_aa
.	TRBV12-3/TRBV12-4	TRBD1	TRBJ1-4	TGTGCCAGCAGTTTGGAAGCAGGGGGGAATGAAAAACTGTTTTTT	CASSLEAGGNEKLFF
.	TRBV4-3	TRBD1	TRBJ1-2	TGCGCCAGCAGCCATATCTACAGGGGCCCTAAGGACCGAAACTATGGCTACACCTTC	CASSHIYRGPKDRNYGYTF
.	TRBV12-3/TRBV12-4	.	TRBJ1-1	TGTGCCAGCAGTCCTCACGGGGTGGGGGCGAACACTGAAGCTTTCTTT	CASSPHGVGANTEAFF
.	TRBV20-1	TRBD2	TRBJ2-3	TGCAGTGCTGCGGGAGGCGGGGGGCGCGCAGATACGCAGTATTTT	CSAAGGGGRADTQYF
.	TRBV7-3	TRBD1	TRBJ2-2	TGTGCCAGCAGCTTAACAGGGGGCGCGACCGGGGAGCTGTTTTTT	CASSLTGGATGELFF
.	TRBV2	TRBD1	TRBJ2-7	TGTGCCAGCAGTTCGCCCTTCTCCGGGACAGGATCCTACGAGCAGTACTTC	CASSSPFSGTGSYEQYF
many	TRBV7-2	.	TRBJ2-5	TGTGCCAGCAGCGCACTGGGACACCGCCAAGAGACCCAGTACTTC	CASSALGHRQETQYF
few	TRBV10-3	TRBD1	TRBJ2-3	TGTGCCATCAGCCAAAGGACAGGGGGAGTCGCAGATACGCAGTATTTT	CAISQRTGGVADTQYF
many	TRBV7-9	.	TRBJ1-1	TGTGCCAGCAGCTTATACAGGGAGGAGGAAGCTTTCTTT	CASSLYREEEAFF
few	TRBV29-1	TRBD2	TRBJ2-4	TGCAGCGTTGCCCGGACTAGCGGGACAGAGGCCAAAAACATTCAGTACTTC	CSVARTSGTEAKNIQYF
.	TRBV7-2	TRBD1	TRBJ1-6	TGTGCCAGCAGCGCGGACAGGGGCAATAATAATTCACCCCTCCACTTT	CASSADRGNNNSPLHF
.	TRBV28	TRBD1	TRBJ1-2	TGTGCCAGCAGTCAAGGGACAGCATCTAATGGCTACACCTTC	CASSQGTASNGYTF
.	TRBV19	TRBD1	TRBJ1-5	TGTGCCAGTAGTATAGGACAGGGGAAGGTAGAGCCCCAGCATTTT	CASSIGQGKVEPQHF
.	TRBV7-9	TRBD1	TRBJ1-3	TGTGCCAGCAGCCTGGGGACAGGCTCTGGAAACACCATATATTTT	CASSLGTGSGNTIYF
many	TRBV7-9	TRBD2	TRBJ2-6	TGTGCCAGCAGCCGAAGCGGGGGCTTTTCGCGGGCCAACGTCCTGACTTTC	CASSRSGGFSRANVLTF
.	TRBV5-1	TRBD1	TRBJ1-6	TGCGCCAGCAGCTTGACAGGGGACGAATCACCCCTCCACTTT	CASSLTGDESPLHF
.	TRBV12-3/TRBV12-4	.	TRBJ2-7	TGTGCCAGCAGCTGGACTAACTCCTACGAGCAGTACTTC	CASSWTNSYEQYF
many	TRBV2	.	TRBJ1-5	TGTGCCAGCAGTGAGGGACGGATGCAGCCCCAGCATTTT	CASSEGRMQPQHF
.	TRBV7-2	.	TRBJ2-7	TGTGCCAGCAGCTTGGAACAGTCTCTCTCCTACGAGCAGTACTTC	CASSLEQSLSYEQYF
.	TRBV30	.	TRBJ1-1	TGTGCCTATGACACTGAAGCTTTCTTT	CAYDTEAFF
few	TRBV14	.	TRBJ1-6	TGTGCCAGCAGCCAAGGGAGGTCGCCCCTCCACTTT	CASSQGRSPLHF
many	TRBV24-1	TRBD1	TRBJ1-2	TGTGCCACCAGTGATGGGGGACAGGGTGACTATGGCTACACCTTC	CATSDGGQGDYGYTF
.	TRBV12-3/TRBV12-4	.	TRBJ1-4	TGTGCCAGCAGTGAAAGGGGATACACAAACCGTGCAACTAATGAAAAACTGTTTTTT	CASSERGYTNRATNEKLFF
many	TRBV4-1	TRBD1	TRBJ1-5	TGTGCCAGTAGTCAAGGGACAGGGGGTCAGCCCCAGCATTTT	CASSQGTGGQPQHF
.	TRBV4-1	.	TRBJ1-1	TGCGCCAGCAGCCAGTCCTTCAGAGGGGCTGAAGCTTTCTTT	CASSQSFRGAEAFF
.	TRBV7-9	.	TRBJ2-7	TGTGCCAGCAGCTTAGGGCCGGGGAGGCACGAGCAGTACTTC	CASSLGPGRHEQYF
few	TRBV28	.	TRBJ1-5	TGTGCCAGCAAATCCGGCCAACGAGGAAACAATCAGCCCCAGCATTTT	CASKSGQRGNNQPQHF
few	TRBV20-1	.	TRBJ1-1	TGCAGTGTTCAAGCCGGAGGGTCGAACACTGAAGCTTTCTTT	CSVQAGGSNTEAFF
.	TRBV10-3	.	TRBJ2-7	TGTGCCATCAGGGACCCTGGCACCTACGAGCAGTACTTC	CAIRDPGTYEQYF
.	TRBV10-3	.	TRBJ1-1	TGTGCCATCAGCCGCGGGACGTCGGCCACTGAAGCTTTCTTT	CAISRGTSATEAFF
.	TRBV24-1	TRBD1	TRBJ1-1	TGTGCCACCAGTGATTTCTTCCACCGAAGGACAGGGGGCACTGAAGCTTTCTTT	CATSDFFHRRTGGTEAFF
.	TRBV7-9	TRBD2	TRBJ2-3	TGTGCCAGCAGCTGCAGCGGGGGTACGCAGTATTTT	CASSCSGGTQYF
many	TRBV19	TRBD1	TRBJ1-6	TGTGCCAGTAAGGGGACAGGGCGTAATTCACCCCTCCACTTT	CASKGTGRNSPLHF
many	TRBV10-1	.	TRBJ1-1	TGCGCCAGCAGTGAGTCCAGAGGAGGGATGAACACTGAAGCTTTCTTT	CASSESRGGMNTEAFF
many	TRBV7-9	.	TRBJ1-2	TGTGCCAGCAGCTTACTACAGAATCCTAACTATGGCTACACCTTC	CASSLLQNPNYGYTF
few	TRBV19	.	TRBJ1-5	TGTGCCAGTAGTATTTCGGGGGGCCAGCCCCAGCATTTT	CASSISGGQPQHF
.	TRBV13	.	TRBJ2-2	TGTGCCAGCAGCCCCGAGCCCATTACCGGGGAGCTGTTTTTT	CASSPEPITGELFF
few	TRBV29-1	.	TRBJ1-4	TGCAGCGCCCAGTTAAATGAAAAACTGTTTTTT	CSAQLNEKLFF
many	TRBV7-9	.	TRBJ1-2	TGTGCCAGCAGCTTAGCTCACGGACGTTCCTATGGCTACACCTTC	CASSLAHGRSYGYTF
many	TRBV29-1	.	TRBJ1-2	TGCAGCGTTGGGGGCAGGGAAGGAAATGGCTACACCTTC	CSVGGREGNGYTF
.	TRBV7-2	.	TRBJ1-5	TGTGCCAGCAGCTTAAGCACCCCGGGCAATCAGCCCCAGCATTTT	CASSLSTPGNQPQHF
.	TRBV10-3	.	TRBJ2-6	TGTGCCATCAGCATTGAGGGGGCCAACGTCCTGACTTTC	CAISIEGANVLTF
many	TRBV19	.	TRBJ1-5	TGTGCCAGTAGTATAAGGATTGGTCCCAATCAGCCCCAGCATTTT	CASSIRIGPNQPQHF
many	TRBV10-3	.	TRBJ1-1	TGTGCCATCAGTGAGCTTACCGGTGAAGCTTTCTTT	CAISELTGEAFF
few	TRBV10-1	.	TRBJ1-3	TGCGCCAGTTCAGACAGGCCCCCTGGAAACACCATATATTTT	CASSDRPPGNTIYF
.	TRBV5-8	.	TRBJ1-5	TGTGCCAGCAGCCAAGAAAGCGGGTTGGGGCAGCCCCAGCATTTT	CASSQESGLGQPQHF
.	TRBV7-2	TRBD2	TRBJ2-2	TGTGCCAGCAGTTCGACGGGGGGGGGGACCAGGGAGCTGTTTTTT	CASSSTGGGTRELFF
few	TRBV2	.	TRBJ1-5	TGTGCCAGCAGCCTAGGGCTAGTTGCCGAGCATTTT	CASSLGLVAEHF
.	TRBV29-1	TRBD1	TRBJ2-7	TGCAGCGTTGACGACGGGACAGGACCCTACGAGCAGTACTTC	CSVDDGTGPYEQYF
few	TRBV7-6	TRBD2	TRBJ2-2	TGTGCCAGCAGCTTTCCAACTAGCGGGAAGAACACCGGGGAGCTGTTTTTT	CASSFPTSGKNTGELFF
.	TRBV24-1	TRBD2	TRBJ2-7	TGTGCCACCAGTGGCCCTGGACTAGCGGGAGAGACCTACGAGCAGTACTTC	CATSGPGLAGETYEQYF